This TCR beta chain came from a study of PD-1 blockade in classical Hodgkin lymphoma. Some clones are missing from TCRdb's copy, which holds only in-frame ones; the method was immunoSEQ multiplex PCR. The profile shows roughly 30,000 clones, over 80% of them singletons. Every patient had relapsed following autologous stem cell transplantation, and cohorts differed in brentuximab vedotin exposure. Study-wide results and limits: Newly diagnosed patients and complete responders had comparable diversity at baseline. Differences between repertoires have undefined causes, possibly disease activity or prior therapy.

In this sample, this clone turned up once. Antigen unknown. At the DNA level, this CDR3 is encoded by other sequences in the same sample as well. The sequenced sample was peripheral blood mononuclear cells (PBMCs), obtained before the second cycle of nivolumab. This receptor was identified in a human donor with classical Hodgkin lymphoma.

CDR3 sequence: CASSADSVAKNIQYF. CDR3 coding DNA: TGTGCCAGCAGTGCGGACAGTGTAGCCAAAAACATTCAGTACTTC. The chain employs TRBV6-1 and TRBJ2-4; possible D gene TRBD1, 6 bases. With 4 bases removed from V and 0 bases from J, the gap between germline ends came to 10 bases. This CDR3 has 15 residues. CDR1 is MNHNS, CDR2 SASEGT, per germline.